A selection of T cell receptor beta chains follows, all from one sample in a study of CD8+ T cells in alopecia areata. Profiling relied on immunoSEQ multiplex PCR, and the TCRdb table lists in-frame clones only, not all of them. The data contain roughly 230,000 clones, approximately 40% of them seen just once; the ten biggest clones take up about 2.6%. The material sequenced was CD4+ T cells sorted from blood, taken at roughly week 38, from a patient treated with tofacitinib. The origin of the receptors is a human donor with alopecia areata. Each CDR3 is given with its conserved first and last residue. D genes are given only for firm matches. Clone size is given for some rows only: seen once, a few or many times, or a class if the clone is expanded.

V gene	J gene	D gene	clone size	CDR3 protein	CDR3 DNA
TRBV29-1	TRBJ2-7	.	.	CSAGTATSYEQYF	TGCAGCGCCGGGACCGCCACCTCCTACGAGCAGTACTTC
TRBV19	TRBJ1-2	TRBD1	.	CASSIQGTGSNYGYTF	TGTGCCAGTAGTATCCAAGGGACAGGATCGAACTATGGCTACACCTTC
TRBV4-2	TRBJ2-7	TRBD2	.	CASSQDGRANYEQYF	TGTGCCAGCAGCCAAGACGGGAGGGCAAACTACGAGCAGTACTTC
TRBV6-5	TRBJ2-3	.	few	CASSYGGGPPSTQYF	TGTGCCAGCAGTTACGGGGGCGGGCCCCCAAGTACGCAGTATTTT
TRBV29-1	TRBJ2-1	.	few	CSKSSYNEQFF	TGCAGTAAGAGCTCCTACAATGAGCAGTTCTTC
TRBV29-1	TRBJ1-2	.	.	CSVQFLYGYTF	TGCAGCGTTCAGTTTCTCTATGGCTACACCTTC
TRBV7-2	TRBJ2-6	TRBD1	few	CASSLLGTATF	TGTGCCAGCAGCTTACTAGGGACAGCGACTTTC
TRBV2	TRBJ1-2	.	few	CASSEAPPGYGYTF	TGTGCCAGCAGTGAAGCGCCACCGGGCTATGGCTACACCTTC
TRBV5-1	TRBJ2-1	.	.	CASSPGDRLGQFF	TGCGCCAGCAGCCCTGGCGACAGATTGGGGCAGTTCTTC
TRBV6-5	TRBJ1-1	TRBD1	.	CASSINRGLNTEAFF	TGTGCCAGCAGTATTAACAGGGGCCTAAACACTGAAGCTTTCTTT
TRBV29-1	TRBJ1-4	TRBD1	few	CSMKGQGYEKLFF	TGCAGCATGAAAGGACAGGGGTACGAAAAACTGTTTTTT
TRBV15	TRBJ2-7	.	.	CATSRGGTGQQASHAQYF	TGTGCCACCAGCAGAGGGGGGACCGGACAGCAAGCGTCCCACGCGCAGTACTTC
TRBV29-1	TRBJ1-3	TRBD1	.	CSVAGTGGVGTIYF	TGCAGCGTGGCCGGGACAGGGGGCGTCGGCACCATATATTTT
TRBV7-2	TRBJ2-5	TRBD1	few	CASSRGQGQETQYF	TGTGCCAGCAGCCGCGGACAGGGACAAGAGACCCAGTACTTC
TRBV15	TRBJ2-1	.	few	CATSRAGEQFF	TGTGCCACCAGCAGAGCCGGGGAGCAGTTCTTC
TRBV7-2	TRBJ2-3	.	.	CASNVAGLDTQYF	TGTGCCAGCAATGTGGCGGGCCTGGATACGCAGTATTTT
TRBV7-9	TRBJ1-5	.	.	CASSHSRGSPGQPQHF	TGTGCCAGCAGCCACTCCCGGGGAAGTCCGGGGCAGCCCCAGCATTTT
TRBV30	TRBJ2-1	TRBD2	.	CAGASLAGVRNEQFF	TGTGCCGGTGCTTCGCTAGCGGGAGTTAGGAATGAGCAGTTCTTC
TRBV5-1	TRBJ2-3	TRBD2	.	CASSPRPTTSASTDTQYF	TGCGCCAGCAGCCCCCGACCGACAACTAGCGCGAGCACAGATACGCAGTATTTT
TRBV18	TRBJ2-5	.	.	CASSPQNRQETQYF	TGTGCCAGCTCGCCACAGAACCGACAAGAGACCCAGTACTTC
TRBV7-8	TRBJ1-2	.	.	CASSLNAGSYGYTF	TGTGCCAGCAGCTTAAACGCAGGAAGCTATGGCTACACCTTC
TRBV29-1	TRBJ1-2	.	few	CSVVGDVGWPGVGGYTF	TGCAGCGTTGTGGGGGACGTTGGATGGCCTGGCGTTGGTGGCTACACCTTC
TRBV6-5	TRBJ2-6	.	many	CASSPARGGANVLTF	TGTGCCAGCTCCCCAGCGAGGGGGGGGGCCAACGTCCTGACTTTC
TRBV20-1	TRBJ2-1	.	.	CSAQFSDEQFF	TGCAGTGCTCAATTCTCCGATGAGCAGTTCTTC
TRBV2	TRBJ2-1	TRBD2	.	CASRKREGLNEQFF	TGTGCCAGCAGGAAGCGGGAGGGCCTCAATGAGCAGTTCTTC
TRBV29-1	TRBJ2-1	.	few	CSVVLRYEGQFF	TGCAGCGTTGTTCTACGGTATGAGGGGCAGTTCTTC
TRBV19	TRBJ1-5	TRBD1	.	CASSPQGLGQPQHF	TGTGCCAGTAGCCCACAGGGGTTGGGGCAGCCCCAGCATTTT
TRBV5-6	TRBJ2-1	TRBD2	few	CASTVAGATGYNEQFF	TGTGCCAGCACAGTAGCGGGAGCCACGGGGTACAATGAGCAGTTCTTC
TRBV30	TRBJ1-1	.	few	CAWSLGRDGFF	TGTGCCTGGAGCCTAGGCAGGGACGGTTTCTTT
TRBV5-6	TRBJ2-6	TRBD2	.	CASSYRRLAGRSGANVLTF	TGTGCCAGCAGCTACCGTAGACTAGCGGGGCGCTCTGGGGCCAACGTCCTGACTTTC
TRBV7-2	TRBJ2-7	TRBD1	few	CASSSDRGYEQYF	TGTGCCAGCAGCTCCGACAGGGGGTACGAGCAGTACTTC
TRBV2	TRBJ2-1	.	.	CASSGDQVDEQFF	TGTGCCAGCAGTGGGGACCAAGTTGATGAGCAGTTCTTC
TRBV29-1	TRBJ2-3	.	.	CSVVGRTDTQYF	TGCAGCGTTGTCGGGCGCACAGATACGCAGTATTTT
TRBV5-1	TRBJ2-5	TRBD2	few	CASSLRTSGDQETQYF	TGCGCCAGCAGCCTGAGGACTAGCGGGGACCAAGAGACCCAGTACTTC
TRBV30	TRBJ1-5	.	.	CAWSPQLNQPQHF	TGTGCCTGGAGTCCCCAGCTAAATCAGCCCCAGCATTTT
TRBV30	TRBJ1-1	.	.	CAWSGGRITEAFF	TGTGCCTGGAGTGGTGGGAGGATCACTGAAGCTTTCTTT
TRBV4-1	TRBJ2-3	.	.	CASSQVGTDTQYF	TGCGCCAGCAGCCAAGTTGGGACAGATACGCAGTATTTT
TRBV7-3	TRBJ2-4	.	.	CASSPSGSKNIQYF	TGTGCCAGCAGCCCAAGTGGGTCCAAAAACATTCAGTACTTC
TRBV7-9	TRBJ2-5	.	few	CASAIGEETQYF	TGTGCCAGCGCTATTGGGGAAGAGACCCAGTACTTC
TRBV18	TRBJ1-1	.	.	CASSPTAGREAFF	TGTGCCAGCTCACCAACGGCGGGTAGGGAAGCTTTCTTT
TRBV2	TRBJ2-3	.	few	CASSDPPGDTQYF	TGTGCCAGCAGTGACCCTCCAGGGGATACGCAGTATTTT
TRBV29-1	TRBJ2-1	.	few	CSVDSPFGRLGNEQFF	TGCAGCGTTGATTCCCCTTTTGGGAGGCTGGGGAATGAGCAGTTCTTC
TRBV7-2	TRBJ2-6	.	few	CASSSSTGAGANVLTF	TGTGCCAGCAGCTCGAGTACAGGAGCTGGGGCCAACGTCCTGACTTTC
TRBV23-1	TRBJ2-7	TRBD2	.	CASSLGLAGVTYEQYF	TGCGCCAGCAGCTTGGGACTAGCGGGAGTTACCTACGAGCAGTACTTC
TRBV6-6	TRBJ2-4	.	.	CASQSSLSSIQYF	TGTGCCAGCCAATCCTCACTCTCTAGCATTCAGTACTTC
TRBV10-3	TRBJ2-1	TRBD1	.	CAIGPYTGGRADPKDNEQFF	TGTGCCATCGGACCGTACACAGGGGGCCGAGCGGACCCGAAGGACAATGAGCAGTTCTTC
TRBV7-2	TRBJ1-4	.	.	CASSLGLATNEKLFF	TGTGCCAGCAGCTTAGGTCTCGCAACTAATGAAAAACTGTTTTTT
TRBV5-4	TRBJ2-6	.	.	CASSLRGRAGANVLTF	TGTGCCAGCAGCTTGAGAGGGCGGGCTGGGGCCAACGTCCTGACTTTC
TRBV29-1	TRBJ2-4	.	few	CSALLASRGGIQYF	TGCAGCGCCCTACTAGCTTCGAGGGGTGGCATTCAGTACTTC
TRBV10-1	TRBJ2-7	.	.	CASSLHRDSEQYF	TGCGCCAGCAGTCTGCACAGAGATTCCGAGCAGTACTTC
TRBV6-6	TRBJ1-1	.	few	CASRPHEGMNTEAFF	TGTGCCAGCAGGCCCCACGAGGGGATGAACACTGAAGCTTTCTTT
TRBV30	TRBJ1-1	TRBD1	.	CAWSRQGNTEAFF	TGTGCCTGGAGTAGACAGGGAAACACTGAAGCTTTCTTT
TRBV10-3	TRBJ2-5	.	.	CAISVGPETQYF	TGTGCCATCTCAGTGGGGCCCGAGACCCAGTACTTC
TRBV18	TRBJ1-1	.	.	CASSPQGSTEAFF	TGTGCCAGCTCACCACAGGGGAGCACTGAAGCTTTCTTT
TRBV30	TRBJ2-5	.	few	CAGGLAVETQYF	TGTGCGGGGGGGCTAGCGGTAGAGACCCAGTACTTC
TRBV29-1	TRBJ1-2	.	.	CSVEDQGSGYTF	TGCAGCGTTGAAGATCAGGGCAGTGGCTACACCTTC
TRBV7-2	TRBJ2-5	TRBD1	.	CASRPTGAFPETQYF	TGTGCCAGCAGGCCGACAGGGGCGTTCCCAGAGACCCAGTACTTC
TRBV2	TRBJ2-5	.	few	CASSDAGDGAETQYF	TGTGCCAGCAGTGATGCAGGGGACGGGGCAGAGACCCAGTACTTC
TRBV6-1	TRBJ2-7	.	.	CASVGRGPPVQQYF	TGTGCCAGCGTGGGGAGGGGGCCTCCTGTTCAGCAGTACTTC
TRBV29-1	TRBJ1-2	.	.	CSVEGPGTYGYTF	TGCAGCGTTGAAGGGCCCGGGACCTATGGCTACACCTTC